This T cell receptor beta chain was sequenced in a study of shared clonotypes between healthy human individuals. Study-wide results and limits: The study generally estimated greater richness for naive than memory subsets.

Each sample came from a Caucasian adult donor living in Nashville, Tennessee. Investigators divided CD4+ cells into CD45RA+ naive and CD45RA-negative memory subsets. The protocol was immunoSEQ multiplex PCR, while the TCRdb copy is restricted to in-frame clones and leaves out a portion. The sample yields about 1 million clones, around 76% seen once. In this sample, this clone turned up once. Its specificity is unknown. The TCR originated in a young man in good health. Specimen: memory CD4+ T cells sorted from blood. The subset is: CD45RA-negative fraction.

In nucleotides, the CDR3 is TGTGCCAGCTCACCTTTTTTTCGGACCTTAGACTCCCCTGGGACTGAAGCTTTCTTT. Its protein is CASSPFFRTLDSPGTEAFF. The chain is built from TRBV18 and TRBJ1-1; no reliable D call. The CDR3 has 19 amino acids. Germline CDR1 KGHSH, CDR2 LQKENI. Between the trimmed V and J ends, which lost 3 bases and 5 bases, there was a span of 28 bases.